Included here is one T cell receptor (beta chain) sequence, with context. The antigen is not known. TCRdb reanalysed the 5' RACE reads using MiXCR and keeps one entry per CDR3 protein. The table includes some 130,000 distinct CDR3 sequences, about a sixth detected once. The germline V gene has CDR1 MNHEY and CDR2 SVGAGI. Trimming cost V 1 base and J 4 bases, with 15 bases left between them. This CDR3 comprises 16 residues. This sample stems from a study of CD8 T cells in ankylosing spondylitis. Study findings and constraints: Earlier studies detected some motif variants in reactive arthritis synovial fluid and blood. Disease-linked clones proved CD8+ and comparatively uncommon in peripheral blood. Ankylosing spondylitis blood appeared to carry a characteristic TCR beta motif of roughly 8 highly homologous variants.

The sequence came from a male donor with ankylosing spondylitis. The rearrangement joins TRBV6-5 to TRBJ2-3; weak D call: TRBD2 (5 bases). The specimen sequenced was blood, either unsorted or a sorted T cell fraction (not recorded which). The CDR3 nucleotides are TGTGCCAGCAGTTACTTTGCCGGAGGAGAGGCAGATACGCAGTATTTT. This gives the protein CASSYFAGGEADTQYF.